The next 5 T cell receptor beta chains were all read from a single sample in a study of cytomegalovirus exposure and HLA in healthy donors. Primers for the PCR totalled 60 Vbeta and 13 Jbeta. Some clones are missing from TCRdb's copy, which holds only in-frame ones; the method was immunoSEQ multiplex PCR. The sample has roughly 120,000 clones, about four fifths seen once. Input material: PBMCs. These receptors were taken from a female donor in good health and CMV-seropositive.

In this sample, this clone turned up a few times. The rearrangement uses TRBV5-6 and TRBJ2-5; 9 bases match TRBD2. The germline gives CDR1 SGHDT, CDR2 YYEEEE. CDR3 size: 14 residues. The ends lost 7 bases at V and 1 base at J; junction bases unmatched: 5. CDR3 bases: TGTGCCAGCCAGCTAGCGGGGCTCCAAGAGACCCAGTACTTC. Encoded protein: CASQLAGLQETQYF.

The genes are TRBV18 and TRBJ2-3, with 7 bases lining up with TRBD1. There are 13 residues in the CDR3. In germline, CDR1 is KGHSH, CDR2 LQKENI. V lost 6 bases to trimming and J lost 6 bases; unmatched junction nucleotides: 6. CDR3 residues: CASSGTAADTQYF. As DNA, the CDR3 is TGTGCCAGCTCCGGGACAGCAGCCGATACGCAGTATTTT. The whole variable domain, filled in from reference TRBV18 and TRBJ2-3, reads NAGVMQNPRHLVRRRGQEARLRCSPMKGHSHVYWYRQLPEEGLKFMVYLQKENIIDESGMPKERFSAEFPKEGPSILRIQQVVRGDSAAYFCASSGTAADTQYFGPGTRLTVL.

V gene TRBV11-2 combines with J gene TRBJ1-1; no clear D gene. The CDR3 is made up of 13 amino acids. Germline V gene data show CDR1 as SGHAT and CDR2 as FQNNGV. V lost 0 bases and J lost 6, with 8 bases in between. The CDR3 DNA follows: TGTGCCAGCAGCTTAGAGTGGGGAGCTGAAGCTTTCTTT. Protein product: CASSLEWGAEAFF.

The chain links TRBV28 to TRBJ2-5; D is ambiguous. The CDR3 runs 12 residues. The germline V gene encodes CDR1 MDHEN and CDR2 SYDVKM. V shed 5 bases and J shed 7 bases, with 11 bases lying between them. The CDR3 is CASSPPIRTQYF. In DNA form, the CDR3 reads TGTGCCAGCAGTCCCCCCATTAGGACCCAGTACTTC. Full variable domain (missing parts from reference TRBV28 and TRBJ2-5): DVKVTQSSRYLVKRTGEKVFLECVQDMDHENMFWYRQDPGLGLRLIYFSYDVKMKEKGDIPEGYSVSREKKERFSLILESASTNQTSMYLCASSPPIRTQYFGPGTRLLVL.

J is TRBJ2-7 and V is TRBV27; D is possibly TRBD1 (6 bases). CDR1 and CDR2 (germline): MNHEY, SMNVEV (reference sequence). V gave up 5 bases and J gave up 12 bases, with 20 bases separating them. CDR3 length: 13 amino acids. CDR3 sequence: CASSVLTAGELYF. The CDR3 coding sequence is TGTGCCAGCAGTGTACTGACGGCAGGGGAGTTGTACTTC.